The 24 T cell receptor beta chains below were found in one sample sequenced in a study of cytomegalovirus exposure and HLA in healthy donors. The PCR ran on 60 Vbeta and 13 Jbeta primers. Profiled with immunoSEQ multiplex PCR; TCRdb holds only in-frame clones, not every one. The sample has 180,000 or so clones; roughly 80% are singletons. Sequences were obtained from PBMCs. These receptors all stem from a female donor in good health and CMV-seronegative.

The rearrangement joins TRBV5-1 to TRBJ2-3; 7 positions agree with TRBD1. J gave up 3 bases and V 4 bases, and 11 bases lay outside the gene matches. Per germline, CDR1 SGHRS and CDR2 YFSETQ. This CDR3 contains 16 residues. This chain's CDR3 is CASSKDTGTATDTQYF. DNA for the CDR3: TGCGCCAGCAGCAAAGATACCGGGACAGCTACAGATACGCAGTATTTT.

This chain links TRBV5-4 with TRBJ2-1; 13 bases align to TRBD2. Germline V CDR1 and CDR2: SGHNT, YYREEE (reference sequence). The CDR3 covers 14 residues. V trimming: 1 base; J trimming: 9 bases; junction bases outside the gene matches: 1. The CDR3 DNA is TGTGCCAGCAGCTTGAGACTAGCGGGGGGTGAGCAGTTCTTC. Protein product: CASSLRLAGGEQFF.

The chain combines TRBV5-8 with TRBJ2-1; no reliable D call. Germline V gene sequence: CDR1 SGHTS, CDR2 YDEGEE. V lost 1 base to trimming and J lost 0 bases, with 8 bases between them. This CDR3 is 15 amino acids long. The CDR3 loop reads CASSLSGRSYNEQFF. CDR3 coding DNA: TGTGCCAGCAGCTTGAGTGGGCGCTCCTACAATGAGCAGTTCTTC.

In its sample, this clone was seen once. V usage is TRBV2 and J usage is TRBJ1-1; 8 positions match TRBD1. This CDR3 has 15 amino acids. Germline values: CDR1 SNHLY, CDR2 FYNNEI. Trimming cost V 4 bases and J 1 base; bases outside gene matches: 5. The CDR3 DNA reads TGTGCCAGCAGTGCGCAGGGGGCCGAGAACACTGAAGCTTTCTTT. Protein sequence: CASSAQGAENTEAFF.

The chain carries TRBV5-4 and TRBJ2-7; D is perhaps TRBD1 (6 bases). The germline V gene has CDR1 SGHNT and CDR2 YYREEE (reference sequence). CDR3 length: 14 residues. The V end lost 3 bases, the J end lost 0 bases, and 10 bases lay between the germline ends. The CDR3 nucleotides are TGTGCCAGCAGCTGGGACATCAGCTCCTACGAGCAGTACTTC. It codes for CASSWDISSYEQYF.

Only one count was recorded for this clone. The rearrangement uses TRBV5-4 and TRBJ2-7; 8 bases fit TRBD1. The CDR3 is made up of 16 amino acids. Trimming cost V 4 bases and J 3 bases; bases outside gene matches: 12. Per germline, CDR1 SGHNT and CDR2 YYREEE (reference sequence). CDR3 sequence: CASSPAGTGQLYEQYF. DNA of the CDR3: TGTGCCAGCAGCCCGGCGGGGACAGGACAACTCTACGAGCAGTACTTC.

This clone was counted only a few times. The chain combines TRBV4-2 with TRBJ2-3; weak D call: TRBD1 (7 bases). The CDR3 spans 17 residues. Germline CDR1 is LGHNA and CDR2 is YNFKEQ. The V end lost 0 bases, the J end lost 5 bases, and 18 bases lay between the germline ends. DNA for the CDR3: TGTGCCAGCAGCCAAGATCGTCAGGCAGGGGGGTTAGATACGCAGTATTTT. It is translated as CASSQDRQAGGLDTQYF.

The CDR3 sequence is CASSDSENQPQHF. The CDR3 DNA follows: TGTGCCAGCAGCGACAGTGAGAATCAGCCCCAGCATTTT. This chain links TRBV6-6 with TRBJ1-5, with a possible D match to TRBD1 (5 bases). The CDR3 has 13 amino acids. Looked up from germline, CDR1 is MNHNY and CDR2 is SVGAGI (reference sequence). V was trimmed by 6 bases and J by 4 bases, leaving 10 bases between them.

V usage is TRBV5-6 and J usage is TRBJ1-5; 8 nucleotides agree with TRBD1. Germline CDR1 reads SGHDT; CDR2 reads YYEEEE. V was clipped by 4 bases and J by 6 bases; unmatched bases: 12. This CDR3 is built from 16 residues. The CDR3 is CASSRDSGGAGQPQHF. In DNA form, the CDR3 reads TGTGCCAGCAGCCGGGATTCAGGGGGCGCAGGTCAGCCCCAGCATTTT.

J is TRBJ2-2 and V is TRBV4-3, with 9 bases matching TRBD1. The CDR3 consists of 15 residues. V gave up 0 bases and J gave up 4 bases; unmatched junction bases: 0. Germline CDR1 reads LGHNA; CDR2 reads YSLEER. The CDR3 sequence is CASSQEGQGTGELFF. For the CDR3, the DNA is TGCGCCAGCAGCCAAGAGGGACAGGGCACCGGGGAGCTGTTTTTT.

This clone showed up just a few times. This chain links TRBV30 with TRBJ2-3, with TRBD1 matching over 7 bases. Germline V gives CDR1 GTSNPN, CDR2 SVGIG (reference sequence). The CDR3 totals 15 residues. Trimming cost V 3 bases and J 5 bases; bases outside gene matches: 11. Here the CDR3 reads CAWRTGAPSGDTQYF. CDR3 nucleotides: TGTGCCTGGAGAACAGGGGCTCCCTCCGGAGATACGCAGTATTTT. The variable domain in full, completed from reference TRBV30 and TRBJ2-3, reads SQTIHQWPATLVQPVGSPLSLECTVEGTSNPNLYWYRQAAGRGLQLLFYSVGIGQISSEVPQNLSASRPQDRQFILSSKKLLLSDSGFYLCAWRTGAPSGDTQYFGPGTRLTVL.

This clone was observed a handful of times. The chain joins TRBV5-6 to TRBJ1-2; TRBD1 agrees at 9 bases. The CDR3 is 15 amino acids. Germline V gives CDR1 SGHDT, CDR2 YYEEEE. V lost 0 bases to trimming and J lost 8 bases; unmatched junction nucleotides: 8. The CDR3 protein is CASSLDRGRLYGYTF. Written as DNA, the CDR3 is TGTGCCAGCAGCTTGGACAGGGGGCGCCTGTACGGCTACACCTTC.

V gene TRBV28 combines with J gene TRBJ2-1; unclear D gene. The CDR3 spans 14 residues. Trimming cost V 5 bases and J 0 bases, with 8 bases left between them. In germline, CDR1 is MDHEN, CDR2 SYDVKM. CDR3 DNA sequence: TGTGCCAGCAGTCCACAGAGCTCCTACAATGAGCAGTTCTTC. It is translated as CASSPQSSYNEQFF.

This chain uses TRBV5-1 with TRBJ2-3; 11 bases align to TRBD2. The germline CDR1 and CDR2 sequences are SGHRS and YFSETQ. Trimming cost V 3 bases and J 2 bases; bases outside gene matches: 5. The CDR3 runs 16 residues. The CDR3 is CASSSIAGGLTDTQYF. CDR3 nucleotide sequence: TGCGCCAGCAGCTCAATAGCGGGGGGGCTCACAGATACGCAGTATTTT.

The chain couples TRBV5-1 to TRBJ1-2; 7 nucleotides line up with TRBD1. Trimming cost V 1 base and J 4 bases; bases outside gene matches: 7. Germline V gives CDR1 SGHRS, CDR2 YFSETQ. This CDR3 is 15 amino acids long. As DNA, the CDR3 is TGCGCCAGCAGCTTGAACCAGGGGGTTGGCTATGGCTACACCTTC. This gives the protein CASSLNQGVGYGYTF.

The table lists this clone with a few counts. The chain links TRBV21-1 to TRBJ1-4; the table assigns TRBD1, which was not confirmed against the DNA. TRBV21-1 is a recognized pseudogene. CDR3 length equals 14 residues. CDR3 sequence (DNA): TGTGCCAGCAGCGGGGGCGGCGTCGTGGAAAAACTGTTTTTT. Encoded protein: CASSGGGVVEKLFF.

CDR3 DNA: TGTGCCAGCAGCCCCCCACTAGCGGGGTACTACAATGAGCAGTTCTTC. It encodes CASSPPLAGYYNEQFF. V gene TRBV14 combines with J gene TRBJ2-1; 10 bases align to TRBD2. The CDR3 has 16 amino acids. V lost 4 bases to trimming and J lost 3 bases; unmatched junction nucleotides: 6. The germline V gene has CDR1 SGHDN and CDR2 FVKESK.

This clone was seen a handful of times. The genes are TRBV6-5 and TRBJ2-7, with a weak D call TRBD2 (5 bases). Germline V gene data show CDR1 as MNHEY and CDR2 as SVGAGI. The CDR3 totals 13 residues. Trimming shortened V by 8 bases and J by 3 bases, and 14 bases separated the two germline ends. The CDR3 nucleotides read TGTGCCAGCTCTCTGGGTCGGGGCTACGAGCAGTACTTC. Amino acid sequence: CASSLGRGYEQYF.

V is TRBV5-1 and J is TRBJ1-1; D not resolved. Germline CDR1 SGHRS, CDR2 YFSETQ. V lost 5 bases and J lost 4, with 6 bases in between. There are 11 residues in the CDR3. The CDR3, as DNA: TGCGCCAGCAGTGAGGCCACTGAAGCTTTCTTT. It codes for CASSEATEAFF. Combining the CDR3 with reference TRBV5-1 and TRBJ1-1 gives the whole variable domain KAGVTQTPRYLIKTRGQQVTLSCSPISGHRSVSWYQQTPGQGLQFLFEYFSETQRNKGNFPGRFSGRQFSNSRSEMNVSTLELGDSALYLCASSEATEAFFGQGTRLTVV.

For the CDR3, the DNA is TGCGCCAGCAGCTTAGGTGACAGCGCTTCTTACGAGCAGTACTTC. As protein: CASSLGDSASYEQYF. The chain has TRBV5-1 and TRBJ2-7; D is possibly TRBD1 (5 bases). The V gene lost 2 bases and the J gene lost 4 bases, with 16 bases spanning the gap. CDR3 length equals 15 residues. Germline CDR1 reads SGHRS; CDR2 reads YFSETQ.

This chain uses TRBV5-6 with TRBJ2-7; D gene uncertain. The CDR3 is 14 residues long. Germline values: CDR1 SGHDT, CDR2 YYEEEE. V lost 1 base to trimming and J lost 0 bases, with 8 bases between them. As DNA, the CDR3 is TGTGCCAGCAGCTTGCCAGGCTTCTCCTACGAGCAGTACTTC. This translates into CASSLPGFSYEQYF.

This chain uses TRBV28 with TRBJ1-1, with unresolved D. V was trimmed by 7 bases and J by 5 bases, leaving 8 bases between them. Germline CDR1 reads MDHEN; CDR2 reads SYDVKM. CDR3 length equals 11 residues. DNA for the CDR3: TGTGCCAGCAAGGGAGGAACTGAAGCTTTCTTT. Protein product: CASKGGTEAFF.

This clone was counted a single time. The V gene is TRBV4-1, the J gene TRBJ2-5, with D unresolved. Gene TRBJ2-7 matches the end of the DNA better, so the J call may be wrong. CDR3 length equals 16 residues. Germline CDR1 is MGHRA and CDR2 is YSYEKL. The CDR3 protein is CASSQEGVLSSYEQYF. CDR3 DNA: TGCGCCAGCAGCCAAGAGGGCGTCTTAAGCTCCTACGAGCAGTACTTC.

The V call is TRBV15, the J call TRBJ2-5; 9 nucleotides align to TRBD1. The CDR3 is made up of 17 amino acids. Germline V gene lookup returns CDR1 LNHNV and CDR2 YYDKDF (reference sequence). Trimming at V came to 0 bases and at J to 0 bases, leaving 5 bases not matched to a gene. CDR3 in amino acids: CATSRDTGTGHQETQYF. In DNA, the CDR3 is TGTGCCACCAGCAGAGACACCGGGACAGGGCACCAAGAGACCCAGTACTTC.